This T cell receptor (beta chain) was identified in a study of T-cell reconstitution after alpha-beta-depleted transplantation in children. V dropped 3 bases and J dropped 3; count of bases not matched to a gene: 3. The CDR3 contains 14 residues. Germline V gene lookup returns CDR1 SGHNT and CDR2 YYREEE (reference sequence). Molecular barcoding with unique molecular identifiers was used for the TCRbeta library. Via MiXCR, TCRdb re-called the PCR reads, giving one row per CDR3 protein. The profile shows around 960,000 distinct CDR3 sequences, about 29% of them singletons. Sequenced material: PBMCs, mostly from graft donor cells, taken 360 days after TCRalphabeta/CD19-depleted stem cell transplant. This chain uses TRBV5-4 with TRBJ2-7, with 10 nucleotides matching TRBD1. This receptor was taken from a boy younger than two who had a stem cell transplant for SCID, so the T cells may come from the graft donor. As DNA, the CDR3 is TGTGCCAGCAGCTCGACAGGGGGCATCTACGAGCAGTACTTC. It codes for CASSSTGGIYEQYF.